Each of the 21 T cell receptor beta chains below was sequenced from the same sample in a study of T-cell memory formation after mild COVID-19 (dated by TCRdb to about 2021). Libraries were made using 5' RACE. The instrument given in TCRdb is Illumina NovaSeq 6000. TCRdb's own reprocessing of the public reads used fastp at Q25 and MiXCR and kept productive beta chains. CDR3 protein sequences are deduplicated, and each keeps its most common genes and DNA. The sample profile shows 430,000 or so distinct CDR3 sequences; approximately 25% of them were found once. Clones ranked in the top ten supply 12% of the sample. The specimen was PBMCs or a T cell subset sorted from them (not recorded which). The receptors derive from an adult woman who had mild COVID-19 (a few samples of this study predate the infection). The sample titles of this study are shuffled in the database, so cell type and time point are left out; the donor was told from shared clones.

The chain uses TRBV12-3 or TRBV12-4 and TRBJ1-2; TRBD1 matches 9 bases. V dropped 6 bases and J dropped 0; count of bases not matched to a gene: 5. CDR3 size: 15 residues. CDR3: CASSRGQGANYGYTF. The DNA of the CDR3 is TGTGCCAGCAGCCGGGGACAGGGAGCTAACTATGGCTACACCTTC.

This clonotype has just one count. This chain uses TRBV12-3 or TRBV12-4 with TRBJ2-7; D not resolved. Trimming took 2 bases from V and 0 from J, leaving 11 bases between them. CDR3 length: 15 amino acids. The CDR3 DNA follows: TGTGCCAGCAGTTTAAGGCGGAATAGCTCCTACGAGCAGTACTTC. It yields the protein CASSLRRNSSYEQYF.

This clonotype was recorded only once. V gene TRBV20-1 combines with J gene TRBJ1-4, with TRBD1 matching over 7 bases. J gave up 8 bases and V 0 bases, and 6 bases lay outside the gene matches. Germline assignment: CDR1 DFQATT and CDR2 SNEGSKA (reference sequence). CDR3 length: 14 amino acids. CDR3 nucleotide sequence: TGCAGTGCTAGAGATACCAGGGGGTGGGAAAAACTGTTTTTT. It is translated as CSARDTRGWEKLFF.

Many counts were recorded for this clonotype. The V gene is TRBV5-1, the J gene TRBJ2-3; D unresolved. Germline V gene data show CDR1 as SGHRS and CDR2 as YFSETQ. The CDR3 length is 14 residues. Deletions cut 0 bases from V and 2 bases from J, with 7 bases between. In DNA form, the CDR3 reads TGCGCCAGCAGCTTGGTGGGCTTCACAGATACGCAGTATTTT. Its protein is CASSLVGFTDTQYF.

The chain links TRBV20-1 to TRBJ2-3; D gene unclear. The CDR3 spans 15 residues. Trimming shortened V by 0 bases and J by 5 bases, and 15 bases separated the two germline ends. CDR1 and CDR2 from the germline V gene are DFQATT and SNEGSKA (reference sequence). This chain's CDR3 is CSARDLRTRRDTQYF. CDR3 nucleotides: TGCAGTGCTAGAGATCTACGGACCCGGAGAGATACGCAGTATTTT.

This clonotype came up many times. The V and J genes are TRBV29-1 and TRBJ2-1, with D possibly TRBD2 on 7 matching bases. V gave up 5 bases and J gave up 10 bases, with 15 bases separating them. The CDR3 sequence is 12 residues long. Germline CDR1 reads SQVTM; CDR2 reads ANQGSEA. The CDR3 DNA is TGCAGCGTTAACAGGGACGGGGGGGAGCAGTTCTTC. Amino acids: CSVNRDGGEQFF.

The chain links TRBV7-9 to TRBJ2-1; 8 bases align to TRBD2. V was pared by 2 bases and J by 0 bases, with 9 bases of the junction left unmatched. The germline CDR1 and CDR2 sequences are SEHNR and FQNEAQ (reference sequence). The CDR3 loop spans 18 amino acids. The CDR3 loop reads CASSLSGRALGSYNEQFF. The CDR3 DNA reads as TGTGCCAGCAGCTTATCCGGGAGGGCCCTAGGCTCCTACAATGAGCAGTTCTTC.

The gene calls are TRBV5-1 and TRBJ1-5; D is possibly TRBD1 (5 bases). The V end lost 5 bases, the J end lost 0 bases, and 12 bases lay between the germline ends. This CDR3 spans 15 amino acids. The V gene's germline CDR1 is SGHRS and CDR2 YFSETQ. This CDR3 reads CASRRDLDSNQPQHF. The CDR3 region has the DNA TGCGCCAGCAGGCGGGACCTAGATAGCAATCAGCCCCAGCATTTT.

V is TRBV6-2 or TRBV6-3 and J is TRBJ1-2, with no clear D. Germline values: CDR1 MNHEY, CDR2 SVGEGT. V was shortened by 6 bases and J by 5 bases, with 13 bases between the two germline ends. The CDR3 has 13 amino acids. Here the CDR3 reads CASSNVIPYGYTF. The CDR3 DNA sequence: TGTGCCAGCAGCAACGTAATTCCTTATGGCTACACCTTC.

This clonotype appeared a few times. The gene calls are TRBV4-1 and TRBJ1-4; D is undetermined. From germline, CDR1 is MGHRA and CDR2 YSYEKL. The V end was cut by 0 bases, the J end by 6 bases, with 23 bases between. This CDR3 contains 19 residues. CDR3 loop: CASSQDRGGFGAPHEKLFF. Here the CDR3 DNA reads TGCGCCAGCAGCCAAGATCGCGGTGGTTTCGGAGCCCCGCATGAAAAACTGTTTTTT.

The genes are TRBV6-4 and TRBJ2-7, with 12 bases fitting TRBD2. After removal of 5 bases from V and 5 bases from J, the junction contained 7 bases not matched to a gene. CDR1 and CDR2 (germline): MRHNA, SNTAGT. The CDR3 is 15 residues long. Here the CDR3 reads CASSYLAGGPHEQYF. The CDR3 DNA sequence: TGTGCCAGCAGTTACCTAGCGGGGGGGCCTCACGAGCAGTACTTC.

This clonotype was detected a few times. The V call is TRBV29-1, the J call TRBJ2-7; perhaps D is TRBD1 or TRBD2 (6 bases each). This CDR3 is built from 12 residues. CDR1 and CDR2 from the germline V gene are SQVTM and ANQGSEA. V was cut by 4 bases and J by 4 bases, with 11 bases left in between. CDR3 residues: CSVAGGGYEQYF. DNA of the CDR3: TGCAGCGTTGCCGGGGGCGGTTACGAGCAGTACTTC.

This clonotype has more than one count but fewer than ten. The CDR3 protein is CASSAPWAANYEQYF. The CDR3 DNA sequence: TGTGCCAGCAGTGCCCCGTGGGCGGCTAACTACGAGCAGTACTTC. V gene TRBV12-3 or TRBV12-4 combines with J gene TRBJ2-7; D is ambiguous. The V gene lost 5 bases and the J gene lost 3 bases, with 17 bases spanning the gap. This CDR3 spans 15 amino acids.

The V gene is TRBV7-9, the J gene TRBJ1-1, with TRBD1 matching 8 bases. Per the germline V gene, CDR1 is SEHNR and CDR2 is FQNEAQ (reference sequence). CDR3 length equals 15 residues. The V segment lost 1 base and the J segment 1 base; nucleotides outside the gene matches: 2. CDR3 sequence reads: CASSLEDRENTEAFF. In nucleotides, the CDR3 is TGTGCCAGCAGCTTAGAGGACAGGGAGAACACTGAAGCTTTCTTT.

This clonotype was observed once. DNA of the CDR3: TGTGCCAGCAGCATTAACAGAGACGACACTGAAGCTTTCTTT. Residues: CASSINRDDTEAFF. The gene calls are TRBV7-2 and TRBJ1-1; D is undetermined. Trimming shortened V by 5 bases and J by 3 bases, and 13 bases separated the two germline ends. The CDR3 runs 14 residues. From germline, CDR1 is SGHTA and CDR2 FQGNSA.

This chain uses TRBV18 with TRBJ1-1, with D unclear. Trimming removed 1 base from V and 4 bases from J, with 13 bases in between. CDR1 KGHSH and CDR2 LQKENI come from the germline V gene. The CDR3 has 15 residues. DNA for the CDR3: TGTGCCAGCTCACCACTCTCGGGGAGCGGCACTGAAGCTTTCTTT. Its protein is CASSPLSGSGTEAFF.

CDR3 nucleotide sequence: TGTGCCAGCAGCTTAGGATTTGGCGCGGACACCGGGGAGCTGTTTTTT. Protein: CASSLGFGADTGELFF. The genes are TRBV7-8 and TRBJ2-2; D unresolved. This CDR3 is built from 16 residues. Germline CDR1 is SGHVS and CDR2 is FQNEAQ. Trimming pared 1 base from V and 3 bases from J, leaving 12 bases between.

A few counts support this clonotype. The V and J genes are TRBV13 and TRBJ2-7; 8 bases are a match to TRBD1. CDR1 and CDR2 from the germline V gene are PRHDT and FYEKMQ (reference sequence). The V and J ends lost 5 bases and 2 bases, in that order; junction bases with no gene match: 11. The CDR3 is 16 residues long. CDR3 protein: CASSLSPGTGTYEQYF. CDR3 nucleotide sequence: TGTGCCAGCAGCCTAAGTCCGGGGACAGGCACCTACGAGCAGTACTTC.

V usage is TRBV30 and J usage is TRBJ1-2, with D unclear. The CDR3 spans 11 residues. Trimming cost V 1 base and J 4 bases, with 4 bases left between them. The germline V gene has CDR1 GTSNPN and CDR2 SVGIG (reference sequence). The CDR3 DNA sequence: TGTGCCTGGAGTGGCCGCTATGGCTACACCTTC. This gives the protein CAWSGRYGYTF.

This clonotype was detected only a few times. V is TRBV4-2 and J is TRBJ2-2; 9 bases align to TRBD2. Per germline, CDR1 LGHNA and CDR2 YNFKEQ. The CDR3 covers 16 residues. V lost 0 bases to trimming and J lost 9 bases; unmatched junction nucleotides: 8. The CDR3 is CASSQDLGTSHRELFF. Written as DNA, the CDR3 is TGTGCCAGCAGCCAAGATTTGGGGACTAGCCATCGGGAGCTGTTTTTT.

This clonotype was recorded at least ten times. This chain joins TRBV4-3 and TRBJ2-3; D unclear. Trimming left V 5 bases short and J 2 bases short, with 8 bases between. This CDR3 has 13 amino acids. The germline CDR1 and CDR2 sequences are LGHNA and YSLEER. The CDR3, as DNA: TGCGCCAGCAGCACGACGGTCACAGATACGCAGTATTTT. It codes for CASSTTVTDTQYF.